This T cell receptor beta chain was sequenced in a study of Graves' ophthalmopathy and Graves' hyperthyroidism. The sequenced template was RNA, covering the TCR beta CDR3 region. RT-PCR with HTBI primers came first, then second-round multiplex PCR. TCRdb re-called the multiplex PCR reads with MiXCR, one entry per CDR3 protein. The table shows about 640,000 distinct CDR3 sequences, with roughly two fifths occurring only once. With respect to this clonotype: The antigen remains undetermined.

Study-level points and caveats: Clonotypes were expanded in thyroid at above 0.001 frequency, and most also appeared in blood. Classification of ophthalmopathy versus stable hyperthyroidism by a 13-signature model yielded just under 90% sensitivity and approximately 79% specificity.

The V gene's germline CDR1 is SNHLY and CDR2 FYNNEI. This CDR3 region has 14 residues. Germline trimming cut 11 bases from V and 3 bases from J; bases unmatched to any gene: 4. Moderately to severely active ophthalmopathy under 3 months, CAS at least 3, NOSPECS at least 4. Clinical symptoms and serum thyroxine were used for diagnosis; TRAb, thyroid ultrasound and orbital computed tomography were also relied on. The chain has TRBV2 and TRBJ2-2; 12 bases agree with TRBD2. The source material was peripheral blood. This receptor was taken from an adult man with Graves' ophthalmopathy. CDR3 DNA: TGTGCCGCTAGCGGGGGGGCCCACACCGGGGAGCTGTTTTTT. This codes for CAASGGAHTGELFF.